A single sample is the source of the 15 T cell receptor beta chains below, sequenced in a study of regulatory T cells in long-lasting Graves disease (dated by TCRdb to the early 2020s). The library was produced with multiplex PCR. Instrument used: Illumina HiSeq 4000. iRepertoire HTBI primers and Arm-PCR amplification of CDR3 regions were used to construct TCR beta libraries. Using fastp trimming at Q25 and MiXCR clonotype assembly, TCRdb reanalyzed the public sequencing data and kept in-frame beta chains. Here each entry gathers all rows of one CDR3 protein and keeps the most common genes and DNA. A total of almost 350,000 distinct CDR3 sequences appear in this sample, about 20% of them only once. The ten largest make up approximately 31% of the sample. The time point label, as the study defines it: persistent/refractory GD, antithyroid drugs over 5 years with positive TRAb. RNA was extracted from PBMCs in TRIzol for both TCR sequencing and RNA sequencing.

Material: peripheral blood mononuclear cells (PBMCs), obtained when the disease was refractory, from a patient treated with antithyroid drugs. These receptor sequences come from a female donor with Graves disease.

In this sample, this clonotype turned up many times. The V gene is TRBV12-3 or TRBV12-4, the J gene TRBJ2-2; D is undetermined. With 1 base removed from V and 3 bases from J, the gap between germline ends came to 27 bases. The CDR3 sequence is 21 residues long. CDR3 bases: TGTGCCAGCAGTTTAGGGCGTCGGCGCCGGGCTAGGTCAGAGGACACCGGGGAGCTGTTTTTT. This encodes CASSLGRRRRARSEDTGELFF.

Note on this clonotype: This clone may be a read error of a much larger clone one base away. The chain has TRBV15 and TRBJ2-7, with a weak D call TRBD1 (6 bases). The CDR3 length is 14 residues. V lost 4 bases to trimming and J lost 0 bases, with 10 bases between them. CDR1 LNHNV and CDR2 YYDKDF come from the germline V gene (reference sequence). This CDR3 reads CATSTARGSYEQYF. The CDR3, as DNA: TGTGCCACCAGCACAGCCAGGGGCTCCTACGAGCAGTACTTC.

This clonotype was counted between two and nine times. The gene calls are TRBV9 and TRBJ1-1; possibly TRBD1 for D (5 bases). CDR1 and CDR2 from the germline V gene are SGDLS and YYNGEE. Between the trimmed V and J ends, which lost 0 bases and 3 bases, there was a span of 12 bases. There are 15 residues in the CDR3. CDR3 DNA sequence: TGTGCCAGCAGCGTAGATGGGGGGTCGGACACTGAAGCTTTCTTT. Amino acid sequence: CASSVDGGSDTEAFF.

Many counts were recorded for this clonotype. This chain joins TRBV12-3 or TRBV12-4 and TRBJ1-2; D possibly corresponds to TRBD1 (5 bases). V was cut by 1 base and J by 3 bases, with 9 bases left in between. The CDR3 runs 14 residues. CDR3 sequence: CASSLVGGDYGYTF. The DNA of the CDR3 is TGTGCCAGCAGTTTAGTCGGGGGGGACTATGGCTACACCTTC.

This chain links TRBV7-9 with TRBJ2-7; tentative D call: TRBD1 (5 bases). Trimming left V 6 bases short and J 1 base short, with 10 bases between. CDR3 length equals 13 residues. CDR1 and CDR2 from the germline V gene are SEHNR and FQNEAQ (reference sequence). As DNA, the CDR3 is TGTGCCAGCAGACCTGACAGTTCCTACGAGCAGTACTTC. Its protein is CASRPDSSYEQYF.

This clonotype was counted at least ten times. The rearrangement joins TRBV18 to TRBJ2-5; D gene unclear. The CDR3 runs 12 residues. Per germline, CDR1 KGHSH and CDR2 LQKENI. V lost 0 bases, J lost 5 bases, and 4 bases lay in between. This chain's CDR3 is CASSPPLETQYF. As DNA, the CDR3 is TGTGCCAGCTCACCACCGCTCGAGACCCAGTACTTC.

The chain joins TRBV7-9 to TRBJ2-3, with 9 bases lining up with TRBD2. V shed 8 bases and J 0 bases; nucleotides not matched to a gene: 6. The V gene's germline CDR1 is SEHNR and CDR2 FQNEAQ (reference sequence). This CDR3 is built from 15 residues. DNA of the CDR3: TGTGCCAGCGGCGGACTAGCGCCTAGCACAGATACGCAGTATTTT. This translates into CASGGLAPSTDTQYF.

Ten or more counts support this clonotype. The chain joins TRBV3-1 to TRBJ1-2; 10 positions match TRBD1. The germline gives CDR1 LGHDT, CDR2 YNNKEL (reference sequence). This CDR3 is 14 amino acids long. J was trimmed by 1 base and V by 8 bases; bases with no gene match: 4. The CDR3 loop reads CASYRTGGNYGYTF. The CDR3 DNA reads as TGTGCCAGCTACAGGACAGGGGGTAACTATGGCTACACCTTC.

The CDR3, as DNA: TGCAGCGTTGTTTTAGGGTGGGTTTTCTTT. Protein: CSVVLGWVFF. This chain connects TRBV29-1 to TRBJ1-1; D not resolved. V shed 4 bases and J shed 13 bases, with 13 bases lying between them. Germline assignment: CDR1 SQVTM and CDR2 ANQGSEA. The CDR3 sequence is 10 residues long.

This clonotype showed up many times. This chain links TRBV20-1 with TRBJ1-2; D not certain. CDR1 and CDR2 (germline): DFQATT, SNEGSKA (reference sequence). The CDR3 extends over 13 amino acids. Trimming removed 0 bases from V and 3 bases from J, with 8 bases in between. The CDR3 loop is CSARDPTHYGYTF. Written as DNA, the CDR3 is TGCAGTGCTAGAGATCCCACACACTATGGCTACACCTTC.

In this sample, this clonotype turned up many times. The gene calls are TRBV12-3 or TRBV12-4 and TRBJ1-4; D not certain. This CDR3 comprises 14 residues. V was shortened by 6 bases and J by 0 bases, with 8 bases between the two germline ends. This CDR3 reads CASSPVATNEKLFF. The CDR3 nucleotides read TGTGCCAGCAGCCCCGTTGCAACTAATGAAAAACTGTTTTTT.

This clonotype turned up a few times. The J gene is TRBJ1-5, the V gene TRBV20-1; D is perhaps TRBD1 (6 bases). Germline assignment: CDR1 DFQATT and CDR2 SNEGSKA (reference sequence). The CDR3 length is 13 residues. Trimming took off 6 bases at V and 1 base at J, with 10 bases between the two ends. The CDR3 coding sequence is TGCAGTGCAGAAACAGGGAGCAATCAGCCCCAGCATTTT. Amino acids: CSAETGSNQPQHF.

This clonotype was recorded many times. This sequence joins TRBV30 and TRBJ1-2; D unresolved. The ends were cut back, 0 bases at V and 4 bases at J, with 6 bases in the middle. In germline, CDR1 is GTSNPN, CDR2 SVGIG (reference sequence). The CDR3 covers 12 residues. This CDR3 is CAWSVNSYGYTF. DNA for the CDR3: TGTGCCTGGAGTGTGAACAGCTATGGCTACACCTTC.

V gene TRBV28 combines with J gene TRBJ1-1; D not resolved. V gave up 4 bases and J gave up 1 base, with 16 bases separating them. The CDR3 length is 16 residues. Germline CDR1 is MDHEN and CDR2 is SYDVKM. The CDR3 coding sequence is TGTGCCAGCAGTTCCCTCCCCGGTGCAGGGAACACTGAAGCTTTCTTT. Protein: CASSSLPGAGNTEAFF.

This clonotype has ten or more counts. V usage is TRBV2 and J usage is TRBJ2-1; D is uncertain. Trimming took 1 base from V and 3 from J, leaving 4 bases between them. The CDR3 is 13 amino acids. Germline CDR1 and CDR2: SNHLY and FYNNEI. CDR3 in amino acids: CASSEVNYNEQFF. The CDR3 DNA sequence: TGTGCCAGCAGTGAAGTCAACTACAATGAGCAGTTCTTC. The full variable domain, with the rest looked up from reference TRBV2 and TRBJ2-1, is EPEVTQTPSHQVTQMGQEVILRCVPISNHLYFYWYRQILGQKVEFLVSFYNNEISEKSEIFDDQFSVERPDGSNFTLKIRSTKLEDSAMYFCASSEVNYNEQFFGPGTRLTVL.